This is a list of T cell receptor beta chains from one sample in a study of T cell changes during pregnancy in multiple sclerosis. Libraries were prepared by immunoSEQ multiplex PCR; TCRdb keeps only in-frame clonotypes and omits some of them. The profile shows approximately 110,000 clones, roughly nine tenths of them singletons. Sequencing was performed on peripheral blood, taken in the third trimester of pregnancy. These receptors came from a female donor with multiple sclerosis, enrolled in a pregnancy study. Both conserved end residues are part of each CDR3.

v_call cdr3_aa
TRBV2 CASSEAQGTTEAFF
TRBV10-3 CAAEGAGDEQFF
TRBV6-6 CASSLRQVYEQYF
TRBV7-9 CASSSPTGDEQFF
TRBV6-1 CASSEEGQGYEKLFF
TRBV6-6 CASSSMTATTYGYTF
TRBV27 CASRQTGPYEQYF
TRBV28 CASKGTGVSNQPQHF
TRBV5-1 CASSLLAGGIDEQFF
TRBV7-8 CASSLAPGSMNTEAFF
TRBV18 CASSPTGQGTSVTEAFF
TRBV15 CATRPGVNTGELFF
TRBV29-1 CSVETPGQTYEQYF
TRBV29-1 CSAQGAEGDTEAFF
TRBV15 CATSRDHKRGSYEQYF
TRBV28 CASSSYTESYTF
TRBV18 CASSPDRTYNEQFF
TRBV19 CASSPMGQGGETQYF